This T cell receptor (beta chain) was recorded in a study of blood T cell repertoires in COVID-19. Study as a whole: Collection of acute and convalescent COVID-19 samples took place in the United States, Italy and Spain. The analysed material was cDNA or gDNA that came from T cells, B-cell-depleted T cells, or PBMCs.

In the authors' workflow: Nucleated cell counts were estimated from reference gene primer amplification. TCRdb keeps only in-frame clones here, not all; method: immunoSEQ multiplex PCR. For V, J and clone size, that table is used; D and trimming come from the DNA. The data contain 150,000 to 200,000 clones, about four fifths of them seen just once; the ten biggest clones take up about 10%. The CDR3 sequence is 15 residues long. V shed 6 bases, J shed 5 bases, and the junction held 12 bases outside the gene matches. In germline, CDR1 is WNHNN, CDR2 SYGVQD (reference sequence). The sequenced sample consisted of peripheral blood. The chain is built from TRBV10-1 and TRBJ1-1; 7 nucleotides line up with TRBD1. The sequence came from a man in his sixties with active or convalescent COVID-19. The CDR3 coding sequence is TGCGCCAGCAGCAACAACAGGGGCTCGGGAACTGAAGCTTTCTTT. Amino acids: CASSNNRGSGTEAFF.